Ten or more counts support the clone carrying this T cell receptor (beta chain). The antigen remains unidentified. The data belong to a study of tumor-infiltrating lymphocytes in primary liver carcinoma. The wider study: The tumors ranged from about 4.2 to 10 cm across and fell within stage T1-T3 N0M0. Points from the study as a whole: Samples were bulk unsorted, so CD4+ and CD8+ repertoires were not compared. Blood's top-250-clone fraction was significantly lower than that of tumors (p = 0.039).

The investigators made TCR beta cDNA from roughly 460 ng total RNA, using a constant-region primer. Library construction for TCR beta comprised three nested multiplex PCR rounds performed with slightly modified ARM-PCR. TCRdb reanalysed the multiplex PCR reads using MiXCR and keeps one entry per CDR3 protein. The profile shows fewer than 400,000 distinct CDR3 sequences, approximately 58% of them singletons. Germline DNA was also extracted, with blood RNA taken from unsorted whole blood. This sequence was found in a woman between 25 and 40 years old with primary liver carcinoma and hepatitis B virus infection. Sequencing was carried out using peripheral blood.

For the CDR3, the DNA is TGCAGCGTTGACGCTTTTGACGCAGCTGGAAACACCATATATTTT. Protein: CSVDAFDAAGNTIYF. The chain has TRBV29-1 and TRBJ1-3, with D hard to call. CDR3 length equals 15 residues. Germline-derived CDR1 and CDR2 are SQVTM and ANQGSEA. V lost 3 bases to trimming and J lost 2 bases, with 14 bases between them.